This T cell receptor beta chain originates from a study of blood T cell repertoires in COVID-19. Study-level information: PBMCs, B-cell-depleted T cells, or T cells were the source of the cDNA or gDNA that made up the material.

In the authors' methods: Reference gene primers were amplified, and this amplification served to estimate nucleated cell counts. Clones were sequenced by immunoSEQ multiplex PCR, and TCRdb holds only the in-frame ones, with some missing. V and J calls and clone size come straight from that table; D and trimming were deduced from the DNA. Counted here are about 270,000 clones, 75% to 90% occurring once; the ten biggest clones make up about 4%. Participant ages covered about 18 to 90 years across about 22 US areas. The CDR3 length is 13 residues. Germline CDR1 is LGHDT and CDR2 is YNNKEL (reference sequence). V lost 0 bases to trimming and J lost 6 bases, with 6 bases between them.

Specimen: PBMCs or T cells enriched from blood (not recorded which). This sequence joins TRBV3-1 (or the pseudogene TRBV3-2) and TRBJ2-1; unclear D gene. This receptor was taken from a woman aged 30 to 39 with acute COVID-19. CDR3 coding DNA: TGTGCCAGCAGCCAAGAATTTAGCAATGAGCAGTTCTTC. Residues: CASSQEFSNEQFF.